Each of the 24 T cell receptor beta chains below was sequenced from the same sample in a study of T-cell reconstitution after alpha-beta-depleted transplantation in children. During its preparation, the TCRbeta library received unique molecular identifiers. TCRdb passed the PCR reads through MiXCR, listing each CDR3 protein once. The profile shows approximately 980,000 distinct CDR3 sequences, about 29% of them singletons. The sample was PBMCs, mostly from graft donor cells, taken 360 days after TCRalphabeta/CD19-depleted stem cell transplant. These receptors were collected from a boy younger than two who had a stem cell transplant for SCID, so the T cells may come from the graft donor.

This clonotype was seen a handful of times. This chain connects TRBV4-1 to TRBJ2-7, with 8 bases lining up with TRBD1. Trimming removed 3 bases from V and 5 bases from J; junction bases left unmatched: 9. Germline CDR1 reads MGHRA; CDR2 reads YSYEKL. The CDR3 runs to 15 residues. CDR3 nucleotide sequence: TGCGCCAGCAGCCACCCCCGGGACAGGTTGAACGAGCAGTACTTC. Translation gives CASSHPRDRLNEQYF.

In this sample, this clonotype turned up a few times. This chain connects TRBV29-1 to TRBJ2-1; D gene unclear. The CDR3 loop spans 13 amino acids. Between the trimmed V and J ends, which lost 5 bases and 0 bases, there was a span of 8 bases. The V gene's germline CDR1 is SQVTM and CDR2 ANQGSEA. CDR3 nucleotides: TGCAGCGTTAGGTTCAGCTCCTACAATGAGCAGTTCTTC. Translation: CSVRFSSYNEQFF.

V usage is TRBV11-2 and J usage is TRBJ2-3; 9 nucleotides match TRBD2. CDR3 length: 15 amino acids. The J segment lost 2 bases and the V segment lost 4 bases, leaving 4 bases of the junction unmatched. Per germline, CDR1 SGHAT and CDR2 FQNNGV. CDR3 sequence (DNA): TGTGCCAGCAGCTGGTTAGCGGGGGCCACAGATACGCAGTATTTT. The encoded protein is CASSWLAGATDTQYF.

The gene calls are TRBV15 and TRBJ1-1; D possibly corresponds to TRBD1 (5 bases). CDR3 length: 14 amino acids. CDR1 and CDR2 (germline): LNHNV, YYDKDF (reference sequence). The V gene lost 0 bases and the J gene lost 4 bases, with 9 bases spanning the gap. The CDR3 loop reads CATSRDAGGTEAFF. CDR3 DNA sequence: TGTGCCACCAGCAGAGATGCGGGGGGCACTGAAGCTTTCTTT.

This clonotype came up a few times. This chain joins TRBV29-1 and TRBJ1-1, with TRBD1 matching 7 bases. The CDR3 has 17 residues. The J segment lost 4 bases and the V segment lost 4 bases, leaving 18 bases of the junction unmatched. Germline values: CDR1 SQVTM, CDR2 ANQGSEA. As DNA, the CDR3 is TGCAGCGTTGCCCTTCTGCGGGACAGCCTTGACGGCACTGAAGCTTTCTTT. Translated, it gives CSVALLRDSLDGTEAFF. The full variable domain, with the rest looked up from reference TRBV29-1 and TRBJ1-1, is SAVISQKPSRDICQRGTSLTIQCQVDSQVTMMFWYRQQPGQSLTLIATANQGSEATYESGFVIDKFPISRPNLTFSTLTVSNMSPEDSSIYLCSVALLRDSLDGTEAFFGQGTRLTVV.

This clonotype was detected only a few times. The V gene is TRBV20-1, the J gene TRBJ2-5; 9 bases line up with TRBD2. The germline CDR1 and CDR2 sequences are DFQATT and SNEGSKA (reference sequence). The CDR3 has 15 residues. V lost 0 bases to trimming and J lost 3 bases; unmatched junction nucleotides: 5. The CDR3 DNA sequence: TGCAGTGCTAGAGATTCCAGCGGGGGGAAAGAGACCCAGTACTTC. This sequence encodes CSARDSSGGKETQYF.

This chain connects TRBV9 to TRBJ2-1; 10 nucleotides align to TRBD2. The CDR3 has 15 residues. V shed 3 bases, J shed 7 bases, and the junction held 7 bases outside the gene matches. CDR1 is SGDLS and CDR2 is YYNGEE in the germline V gene. CDR3 amino acids: CASSETGSGGNEQFF. CDR3 nucleotides: TGTGCCAGCAGCGAGACTGGTAGCGGGGGGAATGAGCAGTTCTTC.

The V gene is TRBV20-1, the J gene TRBJ2-2; D perhaps matches TRBD2 (6 bases). CDR1 and CDR2 from the germline V gene are DFQATT and SNEGSKA (reference sequence). Trimming removed 6 bases at V and 6 bases at J, with 14 bases between. The CDR3 spans 13 residues. The CDR3 loop is CSAQDYSAGELFF. Written as DNA, the CDR3 is TGCAGTGCCCAGGACTACTCGGCCGGGGAGCTGTTTTTT.

This clonotype has only a few counts. The rearrangement uses TRBV28 and TRBJ2-3; D could derive from TRBD1 or TRBD2 (5 bases each). The germline gives CDR1 MDHEN, CDR2 SYDVKM. The CDR3 is made up of 15 amino acids. With 3 bases removed from V and 1 base from J, the gap between germline ends came to 11 bases. The CDR3 nucleotides read TGTGCCAGCAGTTTCCGGGGCAGGGGCACAGATACGCAGTATTTT. As protein: CASSFRGRGTDTQYF.

This clonotype was picked up a small number of times. The gene calls are TRBV4-3 and TRBJ1-2; 8 bases are a match to TRBD1. Unmatched junction bases numbered 3, after V lost 2 bases and J lost 4 bases. CDR3 length equals 14 residues. Per germline, CDR1 LGHNA and CDR2 YSLEER. CDR3 residues: CASSQNTGGYGYTF. The CDR3 nucleotides are TGCGCCAGCAGCCAAAACACAGGGGGCTATGGCTACACCTTC.

The sample holds a few counts of this clonotype. The chain carries TRBV7-8 and TRBJ2-2; D remains ambiguous. Per the germline V gene, CDR1 is SGHVS and CDR2 is FQNEAQ. Trimming took 2 bases from V and 1 from J, leaving 11 bases between them. The CDR3 totals 16 residues. The CDR3 DNA reads as TGTGCCAGCAGCTTATGGGCAGGTTTGAACACCGGGGAGCTGTTTTTT. It translates to CASSLWAGLNTGELFF.

The chain links TRBV12-3 or TRBV12-4 to TRBJ2-7, with D possibly matching TRBD1 (6 bases). Trimming shortened V by 6 bases and J by 0 bases, and 18 bases separated the two germline ends. CDR3 size: 16 residues. The CDR3 DNA follows: TGTGCCAGCAGCCGAAGAGGACAGCGCAGCTCCTACGAGCAGTACTTC. Encoded protein: CASSRRGQRSSYEQYF.

The CDR3 reads CASSVEVLAGWDEQFF. The CDR3 DNA is TGTGCCAGCAGCGTAGAGGTCCTAGCGGGTTGGGATGAGCAGTTCTTC. The chain uses TRBV9 and TRBJ2-1; 8 bases are a match to TRBD2. The CDR3 spans 16 residues. V lost 0 bases to trimming and J lost 8 bases; unmatched junction nucleotides: 10. Germline V gives CDR1 SGDLS, CDR2 YYNGEE.

This clonotype was picked up a small number of times. The genes are TRBV18 and TRBJ1-5, with unresolved D. CDR3 length equals 13 residues. The germline V and J ends were trimmed by 3 bases and 6 bases, with 9 bases remaining between them. Germline V gives CDR1 KGHSH, CDR2 LQKENI. DNA of the CDR3: TGTGCCAGCTCACCGCAGTCGGGTCAGCCCCAGCATTTT. The encoded protein is CASSPQSGQPQHF. The full variable domain, with the rest looked up from reference TRBV18 and TRBJ1-5, is NAGVMQNPRHLVRRRGQEARLRCSPMKGHSHVYWYRQLPEEGLKFMVYLQKENIIDESGMPKERFSAEFPKEGPSILRIQQVVRGDSAAYFCASSPQSGQPQHFGDGTRLSIL.

This clonotype was seen ten or more times. The chain links TRBV29-1 to TRBJ2-7, with D possibly TRBD1 on 6 matching bases. The CDR3 runs 13 residues. The germline CDR1 and CDR2 sequences are SQVTM and ANQGSEA. Between the trimmed V and J ends, which lost 7 bases and 6 bases, there was a span of 19 bases. This CDR3 reads CSARDRSPLEQYF. CDR3 nucleotides: TGCAGCGCTAGAGACAGGAGCCCCCTCGAGCAGTACTTC.

The chain joins TRBV20-1 to TRBJ2-7; the match to TRBD2 covers 9 bases. The CDR3 is 15 amino acids. V dropped 6 bases and J dropped 0; count of bases not matched to a gene: 9. Per the germline V gene, CDR1 is DFQATT and CDR2 is SNEGSKA (reference sequence). CDR3 DNA: TGCAGTGCCCCGCCGGGACTAGCCACCTCCTACGAGCAGTACTTC. It codes for CSAPPGLATSYEQYF.

CDR3 sequence (DNA): TGTGCCAGCAGCTACAGGGGGCGCGGATACGAGCAGTACTTC. Amino acids: CASSYRGRGYEQYF. The V and J genes are TRBV6-2 or TRBV6-3 and TRBJ2-7, with 9 bases identical to TRBD1. From germline, CDR1 is MNHEY and CDR2 SVGEGT. This CDR3 spans 14 amino acids. V gave up 6 bases and J gave up 4 bases; unmatched junction bases: 7.

The gene calls are TRBV5-1 and TRBJ1-4; D is unresolved. This CDR3 is built from 14 residues. The V end lost 1 base, the J end lost 0 bases, and 4 bases lay between the germline ends. CDR1 is SGHRS and CDR2 is YFSETQ in the germline V gene. Here the CDR3 DNA reads TGCGCCAGCAGCTTGCCAGCAACTAATGAAAAACTGTTTTTT. It is translated as CASSLPATNEKLFF.

The V call is TRBV6-2 or TRBV6-3, the J call TRBJ2-7; 8 bases map to TRBD1. J was trimmed by 3 bases and V by 5 bases; bases with no gene match: 9. Per germline, CDR1 MNHEY and CDR2 SVGEGT. The CDR3 spans 15 residues. The chain's CDR3 is CASSAGQGRGYEQYF. CDR3 nucleotide sequence: TGTGCCAGCAGTGCCGGACAGGGCAGGGGCTACGAGCAGTACTTC.

This sequence joins TRBV18 and TRBJ2-1; TRBD1 is a possible D gene (6 bases). Trimming removed 1 base from V and 0 bases from J, with 13 bases in between. The germline gives CDR1 KGHSH, CDR2 LQKENI. The CDR3 totals 17 residues. CDR3: CASSPRGPWSSYNEQFF. CDR3 sequence (DNA): TGTGCCAGCTCACCACGGGGGCCTTGGAGCTCCTACAATGAGCAGTTCTTC. The complete variable domain, with remaining parts taken from reference TRBV18 and TRBJ2-1, reads NAGVMQNPRHLVRRRGQEARLRCSPMKGHSHVYWYRQLPEEGLKFMVYLQKENIIDESGMPKERFSAEFPKEGPSILRIQQVVRGDSAAYFCASSPRGPWSSYNEQFFGPGTRLTVL.

The sample holds a few counts of this clonotype. The chain is built from TRBV12-5 and TRBJ2-1; D unresolved. The CDR3 is 13 amino acids. The V gene's germline CDR1 is LGHNT and CDR2 FRNRAP. The ends were cut back, 1 base at V and 5 bases at J, with 6 bases in the middle. CDR3 amino acids: CASGLGPNNEQFF. DNA for the CDR3: TGTGCTAGTGGTTTGGGACCGAACAATGAGCAGTTCTTC. Supplemented by reference TRBV12-5 and TRBJ2-1, the full variable domain reads DARVTQTPRHKVTEMGQEVTMRCQPILGHNTVFWYRQTMMQGLELLAYFRNRAPLDDSGMPKDRFSAEMPDATLATLKIQPSEPRDSAVYFCASGLGPNNEQFFGPGTRLTVL.

V gene TRBV4-1 combines with J gene TRBJ2-2; no reliable D call. The CDR3 contains 14 residues. The germline V and J ends were trimmed by 3 bases and 5 bases, with 10 bases remaining between them. The germline gives CDR1 MGHRA, CDR2 YSYEKL. The CDR3 sequence is CASSHRVTTGELFF. CDR3 in DNA: TGCGCCAGCAGCCATAGGGTTACTACCGGGGAGCTGTTTTTT.

The gene calls are TRBV7-3 and TRBJ2-3; no definite D call. CDR3 size: 13 residues. CDR1 and CDR2 from the germline V gene are SGHTA and FQGTGA. The V end was cut by 8 bases, the J end by 2 bases, with 11 bases between. CDR3 amino acids: CASDFLNTDTQYF. Here the CDR3 DNA reads TGTGCCAGCGATTTTCTGAACACAGATACGCAGTATTTT.

This chain links TRBV2 with TRBJ2-7, with D uncertain. The CDR3 has 12 residues. The germline V and J ends were trimmed by 9 bases and 0 bases, with 9 bases remaining between them. The germline CDR1 and CDR2 sequences are SNHLY and FYNNEI. CDR3 loop: CARGYSSYEQYF. In nucleotides, the CDR3 is TGTGCCAGGGGATACAGCTCCTACGAGCAGTACTTC.